One T cell receptor (beta chain) is described in this entry. Its antigen is not identified. The record originates from a study of T cell repertoires in cytomegalovirus infection. Looking at the study overall: Well-studied HLA-B-restricted CMV epitopes were used in the study alongside recently identified HLA-C-restricted ones. Matching HLA type, along with CMV infection, was indicated by public TCR beta signatures.

V gave up 9 bases and J gave up 4 bases, with 10 bases separating them. Germline CDR1 MGHDK, CDR2 SYGVNS. This CDR3 region has 12 residues. Study-level findings and limits: Frequencies of public TCR beta families were cumulated, and this identified carriers of CMV plus the relevant HLA. HLA-C-restricted, CMV-specific TCR beta clonotypes were dominant ex vivo.

From the reads, TCRdb called clonotypes with MiXCR, one entry per CDR3 protein. Among tens of thousands of distinct CDR3 sequences listed, under 30% were seen once. The starting material was CD8+ T cells from cultured PBMCs, obtained from culture after CMV antigen stimulation. The chain is built from TRBV25-1 and TRBJ1-5; perhaps TRBD1 as D (5 bases). This sequence originates from a human donor in good health (CMV status not recorded). Some clones in this sample may be carry-over from other donors' samples. CDR3 amino acids: CASTSGNQPQHF. The CDR3 bases are TGTGCCAGTACCTCAGGGAATCAGCCCCAGCATTTT.